This TCR beta chain was recovered during a study of cytomegalovirus exposure and HLA in healthy donors. Whole-study results and caveats: Presence/absence analyses supposed approximately even sequencing depth among donors.

This CDR3 comprises 17 residues. The germline V gene has CDR1 ENHRY and CDR2 SYGVKD. V trimming: 0 bases; J trimming: 3 bases; junction bases outside the gene matches: 7. Each of the donors was a healthy bone marrow donor. PCR primers comprised 60 Vbeta and 13 Jbeta primers. The assay was immunoSEQ multiplex PCR, and TCRdb's table has in-frame clones only and misses some. The sample has about 150,000 clones; approximately 77% are singletons. This clone was detected only a few times. Its antigen is unidentified. The V and J genes are TRBV10-3 and TRBJ2-2; 7 bases line up with TRBD1. This TCR came from a man in his late teens or twenties in good health and CMV-seronegative. The sample taken for sequencing was PBMCs. The CDR3 bases are TGTGCCATCAGTGAGTCCTTGTACAGGGGAGACACCGGGGAGCTGTTTTTT. Its protein product is CAISESLYRGDTGELFF.